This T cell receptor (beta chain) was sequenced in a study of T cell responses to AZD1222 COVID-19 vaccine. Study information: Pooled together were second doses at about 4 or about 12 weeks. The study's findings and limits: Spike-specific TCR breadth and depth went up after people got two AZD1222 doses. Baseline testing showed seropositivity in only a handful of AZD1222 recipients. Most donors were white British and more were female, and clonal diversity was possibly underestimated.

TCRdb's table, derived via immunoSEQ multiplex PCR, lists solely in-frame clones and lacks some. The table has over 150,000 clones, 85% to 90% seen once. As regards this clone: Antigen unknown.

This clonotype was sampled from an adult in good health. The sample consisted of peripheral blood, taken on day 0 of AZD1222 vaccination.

CDR3 DNA sequence: TGCGCCAGCGCGGCTCAGCCGAACACCGGGGAGCTGTTTTTT. Translation: CASAAQPNTGELFF. This chain joins TRBV4-1 and TRBJ2-2; D remains unclear. CDR3 size: 14 residues. Trimming took 8 bases from V and 0 from J, leaving 10 bases between them. Germline V gene sequence: CDR1 MGHRA, CDR2 YSYEKL.